What follows are 12 T cell receptor beta chains derived from one specimen sequenced in a study of T-cell memory formation after mild COVID-19. TCRdb reprocessed the 5' RACE reads with MiXCR, giving one entry per CDR3 protein. The sample gives 400,000 to 500,000 distinct CDR3 sequences, around 18% of which show up once; around 8% is in the top ten. Sequenced sample: PBMCs or a T cell subset sorted from them (not recorded which). Source of these receptors: an adult woman who had mild COVID-19 (a few samples of this study predate the infection). Cell type and time point are not known.

The gene calls are TRBV24-1 and TRBJ2-7; D remains ambiguous. V lost 4 bases to trimming and J lost 5 bases, with 11 bases between them. Per germline, CDR1 KGHDR and CDR2 SFDVKD. The CDR3 totals 13 residues. The CDR3 spells CATSEPGDDEQYF. CDR3 nucleotide sequence: TGTGCCACCAGTGAGCCGGGCGACGACGAGCAGTACTTC.

The gene calls are TRBV9 and TRBJ2-5; D gene unclear. This CDR3 is built from 13 residues. The V gene's germline CDR1 is SGDLS and CDR2 YYNGEE. With 0 bases removed from V and 5 bases from J, the gap between germline ends came to 8 bases. CDR3: CASSVGPAETQYF. The CDR3 region has the DNA TGTGCCAGCAGCGTAGGTCCTGCGGAGACCCAGTACTTC.

This clonotype has only a few counts. This rearrangement joins TRBV5-1 to TRBJ1-4; D remains ambiguous. Germline-derived CDR1 and CDR2 are SGHRS and YFSETQ. The V gene lost 4 bases and the J gene lost 6 bases, with 10 bases spanning the gap. The CDR3 is 13 amino acids. Here the CDR3 reads CASSRRTDEKLFF. Written as DNA, the CDR3 is TGCGCCAGCAGCAGACGGACGGATGAAAAACTGTTTTTT.

Here the CDR3 DNA reads TGTGCCAGCAGCTTATTACCGGGAGCTAACTATGGCTACACCTTC. Translation gives CASSLLPGANYGYTF. The V and J genes are TRBV7-9 and TRBJ1-2, with no clear D. The V end lost 2 bases, the J end lost 0 bases, and 10 bases lay between the germline ends. The CDR3 runs to 15 residues. Germline CDR1 reads SEHNR; CDR2 reads FQNEAQ (reference sequence).

The V gene is TRBV2, the J gene TRBJ1-2; D is uncertain. CDR1 and CDR2 (germline): SNHLY, FYNNEI. The CDR3 has 14 amino acids. Between the trimmed V and J ends, which lost 0 bases and 6 bases, there was a span of 11 bases. This chain's CDR3 is CASSEALPEHGYTF. The CDR3 nucleotides read TGTGCCAGCAGTGAAGCGCTTCCCGAGCATGGCTACACCTTC.

This chain joins TRBV5-1 and TRBJ1-1; no clear D gene. The CDR3 runs 13 residues. From germline, CDR1 is SGHRS and CDR2 YFSETQ. Trimming pared 0 bases from V and 6 bases from J, leaving 9 bases between. DNA of the CDR3: TGCGCCAGCAGCTTGGCTCTCGGAGCTGAAGCTTTCTTT. Encoded protein: CASSLALGAEAFF.

This clonotype was detected only once. The chain links TRBV9 to TRBJ2-7; 7 bases fit TRBD1. Trimming took 3 bases from V and 0 from J; bases not matched to a gene: 6. Germline V gene lookup returns CDR1 SGDLS and CDR2 YYNGEE. CDR3 length: 15 amino acids. The DNA of the CDR3 is TGTGCCAGCAGCGGCCCGGGACAGAGCTCCTACGAGCAGTACTTC. Protein product: CASSGPGQSSYEQYF.

This clonotype was counted only a few times. The rearrangement links TRBV15 to TRBJ2-4, with 10 bases fitting TRBD1. CDR1 LNHNV and CDR2 YYDKDF come from the germline V gene (reference sequence). The CDR3 length is 18 residues. The V gene end was trimmed by 0 bases and the J gene end by 3 bases; junction bases not matched to a gene: 8. For the CDR3, the DNA is TGTGCCACCAGCAGAGAGGCGGGACAGGGGTATGTCAAAAACATTCAGTACTTC. Its protein is CATSREAGQGYVKNIQYF.

This clonotype was observed a handful of times. V usage is TRBV4-1 and J usage is TRBJ1-1, with D maybe TRBD1 (6 bases). Germline V gives CDR1 MGHRA, CDR2 YSYEKL. The CDR3 has 15 residues. Between the trimmed V and J ends, which lost 0 bases and 6 bases, there was a span of 14 bases. This CDR3 is CASSQDADGGPEAFF. The CDR3 coding sequence is TGCGCCAGCAGCCAAGATGCCGACGGGGGGCCTGAAGCTTTCTTT.

In its sample, this clonotype was seen a few times. The rearrangement uses TRBV20-1 and TRBJ2-3; D may be TRBD2 (6 bases). The CDR3 loop spans 14 amino acids. The V gene's germline CDR1 is DFQATT and CDR2 SNEGSKA (reference sequence). The V and J ends lost 0 bases and 2 bases respectively, with 9 bases between them. The CDR3 loop is CSARDGGNTDTQYF. The CDR3 coding sequence is TGCAGTGCTAGAGACGGCGGGAACACAGATACGCAGTATTTT.

The sample holds a few counts of this clonotype. The chain is built from TRBV30 and TRBJ2-7, with D possibly called TRBD1 or TRBD2 (5 bases each). Trimming removed 0 bases from V and 5 bases from J, with 14 bases in between. This CDR3 spans 14 amino acids. Germline V gene sequence: CDR1 GTSNPN, CDR2 SVGIG (reference sequence). The CDR3 loop reads CAWSVGAEGHEQYF. CDR3 coding DNA: TGTGCCTGGAGTGTAGGGGCAGAGGGCCACGAGCAGTACTTC.

This chain uses TRBV6-6 with TRBJ1-2; a weak D match, TRBD1 (5 bases). The V gene lost 7 bases and the J gene lost 6 bases, with 12 bases spanning the gap. The CDR3 is made up of 12 amino acids. Germline V gene data show CDR1 as MNHNY and CDR2 as SVGAGI (reference sequence). Written as DNA, the CDR3 is TGTGCCAGCACCTTGGGACCGCATGGCTACACCTTC. Translated: CASTLGPHGYTF.